Listed here is a single T cell receptor beta chain. This entry is derived from a study of cytomegalovirus exposure and HLA in healthy donors. The PCR ran on 60 Vbeta and 13 Jbeta primers. Sequenced by immunoSEQ multiplex PCR; TCRdb stores in-frame clones only, minus some. This table holds around 220,000 clones, approximately 79% found once. From germline, CDR1 is SGHRS and CDR2 YFSETQ. The V and J ends lost 3 bases and 1 base, in that order; junction bases with no gene match: 15. The CDR3 sequence is 18 residues long. The sequence was collected from a young man in good health and CMV-seronegative. The chain combines TRBV5-1 with TRBJ2-5; 7 nucleotides line up with TRBD1. What was sequenced was PBMCs. The CDR3 nucleotides are TGCGCCAGCAGCTCGCTCCCCCCGGGACAGACTATCCAAGAGACCCAGTACTTC. Its translation is CASSSLPPGQTIQETQYF. Combining the CDR3 with reference TRBV5-1 and TRBJ2-5 gives the whole variable domain KAGVTQTPRYLIKTRGQQVTLSCSPISGHRSVSWYQQTPGQGLQFLFEYFSETQRNKGNFPGRFSGRQFSNSRSEMNVSTLELGDSALYLCASSSLPPGQTIQETQYFGPGTRLLVL.